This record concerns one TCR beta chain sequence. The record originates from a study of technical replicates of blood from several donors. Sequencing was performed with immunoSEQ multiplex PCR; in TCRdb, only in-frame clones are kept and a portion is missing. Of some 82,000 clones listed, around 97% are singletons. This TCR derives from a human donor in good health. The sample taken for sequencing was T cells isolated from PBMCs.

DNA of the CDR3: TGCGCCAGCAGCCAGGTCTCCGGAAGTTGGGTGGGCGGGGAGACCCAGTACTTC. It translates to CASSQVSGSWVGGETQYF. This sequence joins TRBV4-1 and TRBJ2-5; D might be TRBD2 (5 bases). Germline lookup yields CDR1 MGHRA and CDR2 YSYEKL. Trimming shortened V by 3 bases and J by 5 bases, and 25 bases separated the two germline ends. CDR3 length: 18 residues.